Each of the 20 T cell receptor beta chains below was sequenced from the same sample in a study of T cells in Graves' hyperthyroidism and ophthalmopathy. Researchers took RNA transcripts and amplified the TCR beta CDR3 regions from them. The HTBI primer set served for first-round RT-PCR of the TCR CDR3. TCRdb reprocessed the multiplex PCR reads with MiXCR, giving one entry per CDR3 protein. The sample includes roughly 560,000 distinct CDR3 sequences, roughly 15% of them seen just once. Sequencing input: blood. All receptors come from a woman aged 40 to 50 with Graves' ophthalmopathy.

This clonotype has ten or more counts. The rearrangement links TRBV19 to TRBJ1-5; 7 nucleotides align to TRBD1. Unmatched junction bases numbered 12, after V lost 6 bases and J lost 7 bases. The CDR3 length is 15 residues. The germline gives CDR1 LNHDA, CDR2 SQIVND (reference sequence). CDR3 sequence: CASSPDRASWQPQHF. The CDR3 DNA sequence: TGTGCCAGTAGCCCCGACAGGGCTTCGTGGCAGCCCCAGCATTTT.

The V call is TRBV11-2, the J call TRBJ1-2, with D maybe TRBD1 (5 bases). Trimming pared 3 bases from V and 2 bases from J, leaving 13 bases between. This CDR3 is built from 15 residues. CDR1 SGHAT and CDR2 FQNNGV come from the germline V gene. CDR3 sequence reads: CASSFAPGANYGYTF. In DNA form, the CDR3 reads TGTGCCAGCAGCTTTGCCCCCGGGGCCAACTATGGCTACACCTTC.

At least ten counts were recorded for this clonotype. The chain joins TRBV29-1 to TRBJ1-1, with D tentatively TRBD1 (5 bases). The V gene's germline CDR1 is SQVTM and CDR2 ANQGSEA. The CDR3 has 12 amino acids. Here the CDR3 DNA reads TGCCAGGGCGGAGGGATCGACACTGAAGCTTTCTTT. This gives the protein CQGGGIDTEAFF.

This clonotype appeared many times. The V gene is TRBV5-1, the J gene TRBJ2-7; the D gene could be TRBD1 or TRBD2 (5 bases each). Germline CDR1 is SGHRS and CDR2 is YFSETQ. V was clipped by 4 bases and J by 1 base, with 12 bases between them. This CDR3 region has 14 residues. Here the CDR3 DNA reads TGCGCCAGCAGCACGGGGACGGCGTCCTACGAGCAGTACTTC. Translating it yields CASSTGTASYEQYF.

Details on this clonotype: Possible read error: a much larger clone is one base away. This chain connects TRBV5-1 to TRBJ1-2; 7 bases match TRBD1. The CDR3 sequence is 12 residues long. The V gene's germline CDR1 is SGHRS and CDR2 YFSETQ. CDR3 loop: CASNTGADGHTF. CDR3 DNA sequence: TGCGCCAGCAACACAGGGGCGGATGGCCACACCTTC.

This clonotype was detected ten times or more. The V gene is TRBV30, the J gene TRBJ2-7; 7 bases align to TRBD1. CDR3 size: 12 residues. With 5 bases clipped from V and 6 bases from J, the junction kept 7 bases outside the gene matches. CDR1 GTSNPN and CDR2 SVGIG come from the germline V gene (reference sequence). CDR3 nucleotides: TGTGCCTGGTCCCCGACAGGGCGCGAGCAGTACTTC. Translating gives CAWSPTGREQYF.

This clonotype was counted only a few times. Here the CDR3 DNA reads TGTGCCAGCAGTTTTCGGGGCGCGACTGAAGCTTTCTTT. Its translation is CASSFRGATEAFF. The chain uses TRBV12-3 or TRBV12-4 and TRBJ1-1; D might be TRBD1 (5 bases). Trimming removed 3 bases from V and 5 bases from J, with 10 bases in between. The CDR3 runs to 13 residues.

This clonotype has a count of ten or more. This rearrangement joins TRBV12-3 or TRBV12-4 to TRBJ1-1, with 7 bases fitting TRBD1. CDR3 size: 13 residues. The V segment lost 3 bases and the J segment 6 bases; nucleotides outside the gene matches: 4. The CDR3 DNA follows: TGTGCCAGCAGTTTTCAGGGGGGATCTGAAGCTTTCTTT. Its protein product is CASSFQGGSEAFF.

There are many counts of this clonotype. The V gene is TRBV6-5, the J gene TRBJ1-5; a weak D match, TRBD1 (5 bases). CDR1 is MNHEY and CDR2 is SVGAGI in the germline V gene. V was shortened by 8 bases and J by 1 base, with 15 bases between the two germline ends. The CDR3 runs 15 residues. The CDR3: CASFSHGGSNQPQHF. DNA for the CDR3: TGTGCCAGCTTTTCGCACGGGGGGAGCAATCAGCCCCAGCATTTT.

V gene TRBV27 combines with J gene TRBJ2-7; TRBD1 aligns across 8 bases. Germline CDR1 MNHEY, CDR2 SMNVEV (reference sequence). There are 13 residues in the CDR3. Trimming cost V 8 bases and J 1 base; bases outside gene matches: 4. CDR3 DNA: TGTGCCAGCTGGGGGACAGGATCCTACGAGCAGTACTTC. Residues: CASWGTGSYEQYF.

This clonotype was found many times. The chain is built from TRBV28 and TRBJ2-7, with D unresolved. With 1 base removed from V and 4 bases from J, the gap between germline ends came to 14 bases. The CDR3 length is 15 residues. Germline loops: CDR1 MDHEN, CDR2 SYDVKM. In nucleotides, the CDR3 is TGTGCCAGCAGTTTATTGTTATCCCACCAGTACGAGCAGTACTTC. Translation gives CASSLLLSHQYEQYF.

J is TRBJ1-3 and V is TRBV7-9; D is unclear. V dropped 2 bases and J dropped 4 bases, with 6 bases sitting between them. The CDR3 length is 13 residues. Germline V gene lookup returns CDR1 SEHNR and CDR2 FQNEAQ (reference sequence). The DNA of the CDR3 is TGTGCCAGCAGCTTATCTTTAGGAAACACCATATATTTT. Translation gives CASSLSLGNTIYF.

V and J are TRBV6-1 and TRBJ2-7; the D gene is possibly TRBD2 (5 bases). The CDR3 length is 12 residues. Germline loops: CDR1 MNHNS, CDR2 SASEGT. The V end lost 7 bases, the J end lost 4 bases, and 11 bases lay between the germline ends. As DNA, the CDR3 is TGTGCCAGCATGGTTCGGGGTTACGAGCAGTACTTC. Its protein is CASMVRGYEQYF.

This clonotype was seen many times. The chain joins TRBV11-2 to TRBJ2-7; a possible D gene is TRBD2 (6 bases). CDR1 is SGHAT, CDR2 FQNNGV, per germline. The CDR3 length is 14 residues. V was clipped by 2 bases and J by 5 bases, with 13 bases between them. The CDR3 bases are TGTGCCAGCAGCTTAAGAACTAGCAGCGACGAGCAGTACTTC. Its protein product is CASSLRTSSDEQYF.

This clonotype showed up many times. CDR3: CASSDPDYNEQFF. As DNA, the CDR3 is TGCGCCAGCAGTGACCCTGACTACAATGAGCAGTTCTTC. The chain carries TRBV10-1 and TRBJ2-1; D ambiguous. The germline V and J ends were trimmed by 3 bases and 3 bases, with 6 bases remaining between them. This CDR3 spans 13 amino acids. Germline V lookup: CDR1 WNHNN, CDR2 SYGVQD (reference sequence).

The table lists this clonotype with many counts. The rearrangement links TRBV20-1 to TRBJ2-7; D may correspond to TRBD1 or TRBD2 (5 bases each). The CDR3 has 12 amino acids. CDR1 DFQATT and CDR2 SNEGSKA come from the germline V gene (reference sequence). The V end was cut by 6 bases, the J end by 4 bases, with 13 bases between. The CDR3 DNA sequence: TGCAGTGCCCGGGACGGGTCGTACGAGCAGTACTTC. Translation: CSARDGSYEQYF.

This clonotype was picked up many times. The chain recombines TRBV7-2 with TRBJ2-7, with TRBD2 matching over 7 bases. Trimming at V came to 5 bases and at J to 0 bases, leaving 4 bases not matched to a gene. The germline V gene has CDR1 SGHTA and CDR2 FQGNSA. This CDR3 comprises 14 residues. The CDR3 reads CASSRQRDSYEQYF. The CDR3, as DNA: TGTGCCAGCAGCCGGCAGCGGGACTCCTACGAGCAGTACTTC.

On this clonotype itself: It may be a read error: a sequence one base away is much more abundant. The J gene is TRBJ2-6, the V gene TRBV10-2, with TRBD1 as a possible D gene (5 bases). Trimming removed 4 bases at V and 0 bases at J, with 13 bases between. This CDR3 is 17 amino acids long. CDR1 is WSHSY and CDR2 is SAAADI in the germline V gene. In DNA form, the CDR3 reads TGCGCCAGCAGTGGGTCGGGCAGGGTCTCTGGGGCCAACGTCCTGACTTTC. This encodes CASSGSGRVSGANVLTF.

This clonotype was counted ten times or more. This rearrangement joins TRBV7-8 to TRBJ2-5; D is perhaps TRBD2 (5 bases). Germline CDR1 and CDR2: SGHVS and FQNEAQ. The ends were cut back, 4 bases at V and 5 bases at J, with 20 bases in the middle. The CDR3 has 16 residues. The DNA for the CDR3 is TGTGCCAGCAGCTCCAGGAATAGCGTCCTAGCTGAGACCCAGTACTTC. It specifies CASSSRNSVLAETQYF.

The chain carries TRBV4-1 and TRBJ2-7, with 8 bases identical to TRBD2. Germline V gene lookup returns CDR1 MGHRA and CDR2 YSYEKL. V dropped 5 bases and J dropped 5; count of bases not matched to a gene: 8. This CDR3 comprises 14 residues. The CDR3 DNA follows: TGCGCCAGCAGCAGCGTTAGCGGGACGGACGAGCAGTACTTC. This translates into CASSSVSGTDEQYF.